This is a list of T cell receptor beta chains from one sample in a study of T-cell memory formation after mild COVID-19. TCRdb re-analysed the 5' RACE reads in MiXCR, keeping a single row per CDR3 protein. The sample gives roughly 320,000 distinct CDR3 sequences, 25% to 30% of which show up once; approximately 12% is in the top ten. The material sequenced was PBMCs or a T cell subset sorted from them (not recorded which). The receptor source for this set is an adult woman who had mild COVID-19 (a few samples of this study predate the infection). Cell type and time point are not known. Each CDR3 is given with its conserved first and last residue. Fields, in order: J gene, D gene, clone size, CDR3 length, V gene, CDR3 DNA, CDR3 protein. The D gene is left open where the match is weak. Some rows mark clone size as missing; the rest say once, few, many or name a class of expanded clone.

TRBJ2-7 TRBD1 . 19 TRBV6-5 TGTGCCAGCAGTTACTCCGTCCGGGACAGGTCTGGCTTTTCCTACGAGCAGTACTTC CASSYSVRDRSGFSYEQYF
TRBJ2-1 TRBD2 . 11 TRBV12-3/TRBV12-4 TGTGCCAGCACTCTAGGACTAGTGAAGTTCTTC CASTLGLVKFF
TRBJ2-3 . . 11 TRBV20-1 TGCAGTGCTGACGGCACAGATACGCAGTATTTT CSADGTDTQYF
TRBJ2-5 . . 13 TRBV12-3/TRBV12-4 TGTGCCAGCAGTCGGGGGCCCCAAGAGACCCAGTACTTC CASSRGPQETQYF
TRBJ2-2 TRBD1 . 17 TRBV11-3 TGTGCCAGCAGCTTCCGGACAGGGGCGGTGAACACCGGGGAGCTGTTTTTT CASSFRTGAVNTGELFF
TRBJ2-5 TRBD1 few 14 TRBV12-3/TRBV12-4 TGTGCCAGCAGTCCAGCCAGGGGGCTAGAGACCCAGTACTTC CASSPARGLETQYF
TRBJ2-6 . . 16 TRBV12-3/TRBV12-4 TGTGCCAGCAGTTTAGGGTTTCTGGGAGGGGCCAACGTCCTGACTTTC CASSLGFLGGANVLTF
TRBJ1-6 . few 15 TRBV7-3 TGTGCCAGCAGCTTAGATGGGGGGGAGGCTTCACCCCTCCACTTT CASSLDGGEASPLHF
TRBJ2-7 . . 12 TRBV6-2/TRBV6-3 TGTGCCAGCAGTTTTGGGGTGATGGGGCAGTACTTC CASSFGVMGQYF
TRBJ2-4 . many 17 TRBV5-1 TGCGCCAGCAGCTTGGGGACAGTAATTTTAGCCAAAAACATTCAGTACTTC CASSLGTVILAKNIQYF
TRBJ2-7 . . 13 TRBV9 TGTGCCAGCAGCGTCCTCCCTACCTACGAGCAGTACTTC CASSVLPTYEQYF
TRBJ1-2 TRBD1 . 15 TRBV20-1 TGCAGTGCTACCGTGGGGACAGCTTTATACTATGGCTACACCTTC CSATVGTALYYGYTF
TRBJ2-7 TRBD2 few 16 TRBV4-1 TGCGCCAGCAGCCAAGCCCTCAGGGCGGGGGCCTACGAGCAGTACTTC CASSQALRAGAYEQYF
TRBJ2-2 . few 15 TRBV11-2 TGTGCCAGCAGCTTGGTCGACCAGGAGACCGGGGAGCTGTTTTTT CASSLVDQETGELFF
TRBJ2-5 TRBD2 few 11 TRBV29-1 TGCAGCGCCTGGGGGGGGGAGACCCAGTACTTC CSAWGGETQYF
TRBJ2-5 TRBD1 few 16 TRBV2 TGTGCCAGCAGCCTCGACAGGGGTAATAGCCAAGAGACCCAGTACTTC CASSLDRGNSQETQYF
TRBJ2-1 . few 17 TRBV7-2 TGTGCCAGCAGCTTTTATGCGGGACGGGAGATCTACAATGAGCAGTTCTTC CASSFYAGREIYNEQFF
TRBJ2-7 TRBD2 . 16 TRBV12-3/TRBV12-4 TGTGCCAGCAGCGACGTACTAGCGGGGGATTCCTACGAGCAGTACTTC CASSDVLAGDSYEQYF
TRBJ2-7 TRBD1 . 14 TRBV24-1 TGTGCCACCAGTGAGACAGGGCGACTCTACGAGCAGTACTTC CATSETGRLYEQYF
TRBJ1-2 TRBD1 few 12 TRBV29-1 TGCAGCGTTGGGGACAGATCCTATGGCTACACCTTC CSVGDRSYGYTF
TRBJ1-1 . . 14 TRBV9 TGTGCCAGCAGCGCAGGGCAGGGAGGCACTGAAGCTTTCTTT CASSAGQGGTEAFF
TRBJ2-1 . . 12 TRBV14 TGTGCCAGCAGCCAAATTTACAATGAGCAGTTCTTC CASSQIYNEQFF
TRBJ1-5 . . 14 TRBV5-5 TGTGCCAGCAGCTTGGTAGCTGGCAATCAGCCCCAGCATTTT CASSLVAGNQPQHF
TRBJ2-2 TRBD1 . 15 TRBV9 TGTGCCAGCAGCGCAAGGACAGGGCTAACCGGGGAGCTGTTTTTT CASSARTGLTGELFF
TRBJ2-5 . few 15 TRBV7-9 TGTGCCAGCAGCCACGGGGGACAGAGACAAGAGACCCAGTACTTC CASSHGGQRQETQYF
TRBJ2-1 . . 14 TRBV4-3 TGCGCCAGCAGCCCCCAGATGCCCTACAATGAGCAGTTCTTC CASSPQMPYNEQFF
TRBJ2-7 . few 12 TRBV7-9 TGTGCCAGCAGCCGAGGGGGGGCCGAGCAGTACTTC CASSRGGAEQYF